The rows below give T cell receptor beta chains drawn from one sample of a study of T cells after yellow fever vaccination. TCRdb passed the 5' RACE reads through MiXCR, listing each CDR3 protein once. Here the sample spans about 340,000 distinct CDR3 sequences, under 5% being singletons. Material: PBMCs, obtained 5 days after the yellow fever booster vaccination. Source of these receptors: a man younger than 35 who received the YFV17D yellow fever vaccine. Both conserved end residues are part of each CDR3. A D gene is named only where the DNA matches it firmly. Expanded clones get a size class; other rows say once, few or many, or leave the size out.

abundance: NA
v_gene: TRBV2
d_gene: NA
j_gene: TRBJ1-4
CDR3aa: CAITGAARNEKLFF
CDR3nt: TGTGCCATAACGGGTGCGGCGAGAAATGAAAAACTGTTTTTT

abundance: few
v_gene: TRBV6-5
d_gene: TRBD2
j_gene: TRBJ2-5
CDR3aa: CASSYSTSGGQETQYF
CDR3nt: TGTGCCAGCAGTTACTCCACTAGCGGGGGGCAAGAGACCCAGTACTTC

abundance: few
v_gene: TRBV4-2
d_gene: TRBD2
j_gene: TRBJ2-5
CDR3aa: CASSQDSSGGQETQYF
CDR3nt: TGTGCCAGCAGCCAAGATTCTAGCGGGGGCCAAGAGACCCAGTACTTC

abundance: many
v_gene: TRBV5-1
d_gene: TRBD1
j_gene: TRBJ2-7
CDR3aa: CASSSGGGEQYF
CDR3nt: TGCGCCAGCAGCTCAGGGGGCGGCGAGCAGTACTTC

abundance: NA
v_gene: TRBV13
d_gene: NA
j_gene: TRBJ2-7
CDR3aa: CASSRDEQYF
CDR3nt: TGTGCCAGCAGCCGGGACGAGCAGTACTTC

abundance: NA
v_gene: TRBV6-5
d_gene: TRBD1
j_gene: TRBJ1-2
CDR3aa: CASRQGAAYGGYTF
CDR3nt: TGTGCCAGCAGACAGGGGGCAGCCTATGGTGGCTACACCTTC

abundance: few
v_gene: TRBV11-3
d_gene: NA
j_gene: TRBJ2-2
CDR3aa: CASSLEGRTGELFF
CDR3nt: TGTGCCAGCAGCTTAGAAGGCAGAACCGGGGAGCTGTTTTTT

abundance: NA
v_gene: TRBV12-3/TRBV12-4
d_gene: NA
j_gene: TRBJ2-5
CDR3aa: CARCYYQETQYF
CDR3nt: TGTGCCAGGTGTTACTACCAAGAGACCCAGTACTTC

abundance: many
v_gene: TRBV7-3
d_gene: NA
j_gene: TRBJ1-1
CDR3aa: CASSLDPGVSAFF
CDR3nt: TGTGCCAGCAGCTTAGACCCAGGGGTATCAGCTTTCTTT

abundance: NA
v_gene: TRBV12-3/TRBV12-4
d_gene: NA
j_gene: TRBJ1-6
CDR3aa: CASSLSRVASPLHF
CDR3nt: TGTGCCAGCAGTTTAAGTAGAGTGGCTTCACCCCTCCACTTT

abundance: many
v_gene: TRBV4-3
d_gene: TRBD2
j_gene: TRBJ2-2
CDR3aa: CASSQRAGGRTGELFF
CDR3nt: TGCGCCAGCAGCCAACGAGCGGGGGGGCGGACCGGGGAGCTGTTTTTT

abundance: NA
v_gene: TRBV24-1
d_gene: TRBD1
j_gene: TRBJ2-1
CDR3aa: CATSDSGQGDNEQFF
CDR3nt: TGTGCCACCAGTGATTCGGGACAGGGAGACAATGAGCAGTTCTTC

abundance: NA
v_gene: TRBV7-9
d_gene: NA
j_gene: TRBJ2-1
CDR3aa: CASSLEGRIGQFF
CDR3nt: TGTGCCAGCAGCTTGGAGGGCCGAATCGGGCAGTTCTTC

abundance: medium-sized
v_gene: TRBV20-1
d_gene: NA
j_gene: TRBJ2-5
CDR3aa: CSARDLRQAEETQYF
CDR3nt: TGCAGTGCTAGAGATCTGAGGCAGGCCGAAGAGACCCAGTACTTC

abundance: NA
v_gene: TRBV20-1
d_gene: NA
j_gene: TRBJ2-1
CDR3aa: CSARDTRRGYNEQFF
CDR3nt: TGCAGTGCTAGAGATACGAGGCGGGGATACAATGAGCAGTTCTTC

abundance: few
v_gene: TRBV29-1
d_gene: NA
j_gene: TRBJ1-1
CDR3aa: CSVERRLNTEAFF
CDR3nt: TGCAGCGTTGAAAGGCGTCTGAACACTGAAGCTTTCTTT

abundance: many
v_gene: TRBV5-1
d_gene: NA
j_gene: TRBJ2-6
CDR3aa: CASSLGHSGANVLTF
CDR3nt: TGCGCCAGCAGCTTGGGCCACTCTGGGGCCAACGTCCTGACTTTC

abundance: NA
v_gene: TRBV6-5
d_gene: TRBD1
j_gene: TRBJ1-2
CDR3aa: CASSEGQLFTYGYTF
CDR3nt: TGTGCCAGCAGTGAGGGACAGCTCTTTACCTATGGCTACACCTTC

abundance: NA
v_gene: TRBV28
d_gene: NA
j_gene: TRBJ2-3
CDR3aa: CASSLFWGQGDTQYF
CDR3nt: TGTGCCAGCAGTTTATTTTGGGGGCAGGGAGATACGCAGTATTTT

abundance: NA
v_gene: TRBV4-3
d_gene: NA
j_gene: TRBJ1-6
CDR3aa: CASSQIGGRYSPLHF
CDR3nt: TGCGCCAGCAGCCAAATAGGGGGGCGTTATTCACCCCTCCACTTT

abundance: few
v_gene: TRBV6-6
d_gene: NA
j_gene: TRBJ1-5
CDR3aa: CASSYRRAGTNQPQHF
CDR3nt: TGTGCCAGCAGTTACCGTAGGGCAGGGACCAATCAGCCCCAGCATTTT

abundance: many
v_gene: TRBV7-2
d_gene: NA
j_gene: TRBJ2-4
CDR3aa: CASSLGLEAIQYF
CDR3nt: TGTGCCAGCAGCTTAGGACTAGAGGCCATTCAGTACTTC

abundance: few
v_gene: TRBV7-2
d_gene: NA
j_gene: TRBJ2-1
CDR3aa: CASSAGPRTEQFF
CDR3nt: TGTGCCAGCAGCGCCGGACCTAGAACTGAGCAGTTCTTC

abundance: NA
v_gene: TRBV20-1
d_gene: TRBD1
j_gene: TRBJ2-7
CDR3aa: CSAPDRNHYEQYF
CDR3nt: TGCAGTGCCCCGGACAGGAACCACTACGAGCAGTACTTC

abundance: NA
v_gene: TRBV5-1
d_gene: TRBD2
j_gene: TRBJ2-4
CDR3aa: CASSLAAGGFGIQYF
CDR3nt: TGCGCCAGCAGCTTGGCGGCGGGGGGGTTTGGCATTCAGTACTTC

abundance: many
v_gene: TRBV5-1
d_gene: TRBD2
j_gene: TRBJ2-2
CDR3aa: CASQTVGEGTGELFF
CDR3nt: TGCGCCAGCCAGACCGTTGGGGAGGGAACCGGGGAGCTGTTTTTT

abundance: many
v_gene: TRBV20-1
d_gene: NA
j_gene: TRBJ2-3
CDR3aa: CSASYGGARGTDTQYF
CDR3nt: TGCAGTGCTAGTTATGGGGGAGCGAGAGGGACAGATACGCAGTATTTT

abundance: NA
v_gene: TRBV27
d_gene: NA
j_gene: TRBJ1-2
CDR3aa: CASSPKVQGGYTF
CDR3nt: TGTGCCAGCAGCCCTAAGGTGCAGGGTGGCTACACCTTC

abundance: NA
v_gene: TRBV10-3
d_gene: NA
j_gene: TRBJ2-3
CDR3aa: CAISEEGRTDTQYF
CDR3nt: TGTGCCATCAGTGAGGAGGGGCGGACAGATACGCAGTATTTT

abundance: NA
v_gene: TRBV5-1
d_gene: TRBD1
j_gene: TRBJ2-2
CDR3aa: CASSSLTGGTTGELFF
CDR3nt: TGCGCCAGCAGCTCACTGACAGGGGGAACCACCGGGGAGCTGTTTTTT

abundance: NA
v_gene: TRBV2
d_gene: NA
j_gene: TRBJ2-4
CDR3aa: CASRLLGFRQEWYF
CDR3nt: TGTGCCAGCCGCTTGTTGGGTTTCAGGCAGGAATGGTACTTC

abundance: NA
v_gene: TRBV20-1
d_gene: NA
j_gene: TRBJ2-6
CDR3aa: CSARSGRFGGANVLTF
CDR3nt: TGCAGTGCTAGGTCGGGCCGGTTTGGTGGGGCCAACGTCCTGACTTTC

abundance: NA
v_gene: TRBV7-3
d_gene: NA
j_gene: TRBJ1-1
CDR3aa: CASSSTGLDTEAFF
CDR3nt: TGTGCCAGCAGCTCGACAGGTTTAGACACTGAAGCTTTCTTT

abundance: many
v_gene: TRBV20-1
d_gene: NA
j_gene: TRBJ2-3
CDR3aa: CSASSPPGGGTQYF
CDR3nt: TGCAGTGCTAGTAGCCCCCCGGGTGGGGGTACGCAGTATTTT

abundance: few
v_gene: TRBV29-1
d_gene: TRBD1
j_gene: TRBJ1-4
CDR3aa: CSVRTGTFEKLFF
CDR3nt: TGCAGCGTCCGGACAGGGACCTTTGAAAAACTGTTTTTT

abundance: NA
v_gene: TRBV20-1
d_gene: NA
j_gene: TRBJ2-1
CDR3aa: CSARDKEYSYNEQFF
CDR3nt: TGCAGTGCTAGAGATAAGGAATACTCCTACAATGAGCAGTTCTTC

abundance: NA
v_gene: TRBV27
d_gene: TRBD2
j_gene: TRBJ2-7
CDR3aa: CASRLAGGAYEQYF
CDR3nt: TGTGCCAGCAGACTAGCGGGGGGCGCCTACGAGCAGTACTTC

abundance: few
v_gene: TRBV5-1
d_gene: NA
j_gene: TRBJ2-7
CDR3aa: CASSLAGGTAEQYF
CDR3nt: TGCGCCAGCAGCTTGGCCGGAGGGACGGCCGAGCAGTACTTC

abundance: NA
v_gene: TRBV11-2
d_gene: NA
j_gene: TRBJ2-7
CDR3aa: CASSTNLRTITSYEQYF
CDR3nt: TGTGCCAGCAGCACAAACCTTAGGACAATTACGTCCTACGAGCAGTACTTC

abundance: many
v_gene: TRBV24-1
d_gene: NA
j_gene: TRBJ2-4
CDR3aa: CATSDPPGNIQYF
CDR3nt: TGTGCCACCAGTGACCCTCCCGGAAACATTCAGTACTTC

abundance: NA
v_gene: TRBV7-9
d_gene: TRBD1
j_gene: TRBJ2-5
CDR3aa: CASSSRTGYQETQYF
CDR3nt: TGTGCCAGCAGCTCGCGGACAGGGTACCAAGAGACCCAGTACTTC

abundance: few
v_gene: TRBV4-1
d_gene: NA
j_gene: TRBJ2-1
CDR3aa: CASSQWQAPDEQFF
CDR3nt: TGCGCCAGCAGCCAATGGCAGGCCCCCGATGAGCAGTTCTTC

abundance: NA
v_gene: TRBV7-2
d_gene: TRBD1
j_gene: TRBJ1-2
CDR3aa: CASSLYHRGLDGYTF
CDR3nt: TGTGCCAGCAGTTTGTACCACAGGGGGCTCGACGGCTACACCTTC

abundance: few
v_gene: TRBV27
d_gene: TRBD2
j_gene: TRBJ2-1
CDR3aa: CASSLGRARQFF
CDR3nt: TGTGCCAGCAGTTTAGGGAGGGCCAGGCAGTTCTTC

abundance: NA
v_gene: TRBV4-3
d_gene: TRBD1
j_gene: TRBJ2-5
CDR3aa: CASSQDTGGDQETQYF
CDR3nt: TGCGCCAGCAGCCAAGATACAGGGGGAGACCAAGAGACCCAGTACTTC

abundance: NA
v_gene: TRBV12-3/TRBV12-4
d_gene: NA
j_gene: TRBJ2-1
CDR3aa: CASSPRGHNEQFF
CDR3nt: TGTGCCAGCAGTCCCCGGGGCCACAATGAGCAGTTCTTC

abundance: few
v_gene: TRBV20-1
d_gene: NA
j_gene: TRBJ1-5
CDR3aa: CSARARELQPQHF
CDR3nt: TGCAGTGCTAGAGCAAGGGAGCTGCAGCCCCAGCATTTT

abundance: many
v_gene: TRBV12-3/TRBV12-4
d_gene: NA
j_gene: TRBJ2-1
CDR3aa: CASSRRGDNEQFF
CDR3nt: TGTGCCAGCAGCCGGAGGGGAGACAATGAGCAGTTCTTC

abundance: few
v_gene: TRBV6-2/TRBV6-3
d_gene: NA
j_gene: TRBJ1-3
CDR3aa: CASRRTEGNTIYF
CDR3nt: TGTGCCAGCAGAAGAACAGAGGGAAACACCATATATTTT

abundance: NA
v_gene: TRBV19
d_gene: TRBD1
j_gene: TRBJ1-2
CDR3aa: CASSPSEAGGNYGYTF
CDR3nt: TGTGCCAGTAGTCCTTCGGAGGCAGGGGGCAACTATGGCTACACCTTC

abundance: few
v_gene: TRBV6-1
d_gene: TRBD1
j_gene: TRBJ2-5
CDR3aa: CASSEFLGQGKETQYF
CDR3nt: TGTGCCAGCAGTGAATTCCTAGGACAGGGGAAGGAGACCCAGTACTTC

abundance: few
v_gene: TRBV4-1
d_gene: NA
j_gene: TRBJ2-2
CDR3aa: CASSLRQRGGLNTGELFF
CDR3nt: TGCGCCAGCAGTCTACGACAAAGGGGGGGACTAAACACCGGGGAGCTGTTTTTT

abundance: few
v_gene: TRBV20-1
d_gene: NA
j_gene: TRBJ1-5
CDR3aa: CSAPLASDQPQHF
CDR3nt: TGCAGTGCTCCACTAGCCTCAGATCAGCCCCAGCATTTT

abundance: few
v_gene: TRBV27
d_gene: TRBD2
j_gene: TRBJ2-1
CDR3aa: CASSLSRGGTYNEQFF
CDR3nt: TGTGCCAGCAGTTTATCCCGCGGGGGGACTTACAATGAGCAGTTCTTC

abundance: few
v_gene: TRBV18
d_gene: TRBD2
j_gene: TRBJ2-2
CDR3aa: CASSPPTGGNTGELFF
CDR3nt: TGTGCCAGCTCACCACCGACGGGGGGTAACACCGGGGAGCTGTTTTTT

abundance: many
v_gene: TRBV7-2
d_gene: NA
j_gene: TRBJ1-5
CDR3aa: CASSLDDIQPQHF
CDR3nt: TGTGCCAGCAGCTTAGACGATATCCAACCCCAGCATTTT

abundance: NA
v_gene: TRBV20-1
d_gene: NA
j_gene: TRBJ1-1
CDR3aa: CSARGDLNTEAFF
CDR3nt: TGCAGTGCTAGAGGGGACCTGAACACTGAAGCTTTCTTT

abundance: NA
v_gene: TRBV20-1
d_gene: NA
j_gene: TRBJ1-5
CDR3aa: CSVSRGSVGGYSNQPQHF
CDR3nt: TGCAGTGTCAGTCGGGGCAGCGTGGGAGGATATAGCAATCAGCCCCAGCATTTT

abundance: few
v_gene: TRBV7-9
d_gene: NA
j_gene: TRBJ2-2
CDR3aa: CASSSSRQEKNTGELFF
CDR3nt: TGTGCCAGCAGCTCCTCTAGACAGGAGAAGAACACCGGGGAGCTGTTTTTT

abundance: many
v_gene: TRBV24-1
d_gene: NA
j_gene: TRBJ2-1
CDR3aa: CATSQPGMDEQFF
CDR3nt: TGTGCCACCAGTCAGCCCGGGATGGATGAGCAGTTCTTC